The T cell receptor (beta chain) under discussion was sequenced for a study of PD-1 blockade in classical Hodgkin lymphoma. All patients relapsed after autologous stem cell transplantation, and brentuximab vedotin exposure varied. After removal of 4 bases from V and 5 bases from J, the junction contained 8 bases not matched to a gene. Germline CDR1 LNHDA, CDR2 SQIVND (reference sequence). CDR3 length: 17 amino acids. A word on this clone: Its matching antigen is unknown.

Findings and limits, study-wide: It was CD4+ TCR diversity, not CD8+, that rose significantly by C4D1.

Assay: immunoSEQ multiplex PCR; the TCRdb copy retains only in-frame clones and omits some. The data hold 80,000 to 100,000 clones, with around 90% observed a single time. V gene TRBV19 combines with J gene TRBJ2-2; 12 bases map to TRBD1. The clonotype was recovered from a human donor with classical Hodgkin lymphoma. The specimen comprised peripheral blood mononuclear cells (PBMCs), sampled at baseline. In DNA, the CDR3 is TGTGCCAGTAGTAGAGGGACAGGGGGCGCGATGACCGGGGAGCTGTTTTTT. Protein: CASSRGTGGAMTGELFF.